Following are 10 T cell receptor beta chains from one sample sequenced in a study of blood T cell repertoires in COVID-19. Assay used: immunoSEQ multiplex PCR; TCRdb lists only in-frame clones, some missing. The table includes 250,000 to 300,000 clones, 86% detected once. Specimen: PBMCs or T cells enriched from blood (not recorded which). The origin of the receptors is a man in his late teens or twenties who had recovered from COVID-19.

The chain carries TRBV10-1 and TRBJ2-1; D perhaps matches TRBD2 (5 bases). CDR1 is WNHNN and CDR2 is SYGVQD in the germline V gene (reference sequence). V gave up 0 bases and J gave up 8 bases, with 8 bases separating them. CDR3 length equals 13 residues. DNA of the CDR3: TGCGCCAGCAGTGAGTCGGTGGGAGATGAGCAGTTCTTC. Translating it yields CASSESVGDEQFF.

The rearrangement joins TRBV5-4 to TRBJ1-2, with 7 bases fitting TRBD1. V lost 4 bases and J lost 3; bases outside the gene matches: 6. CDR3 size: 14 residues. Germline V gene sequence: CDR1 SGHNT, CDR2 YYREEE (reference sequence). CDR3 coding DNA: TGTGCCAGCAGCCAGACAGGGTTGGACTATGGCTACACCTTC. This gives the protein CASSQTGLDYGYTF.

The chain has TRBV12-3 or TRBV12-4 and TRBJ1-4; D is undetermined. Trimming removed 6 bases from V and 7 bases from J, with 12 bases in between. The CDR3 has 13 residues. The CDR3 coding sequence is TGTGCCAGCAGCCCGGGATGGGGTGAAAAACTGTTTTTT. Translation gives CASSPGWGEKLFF.

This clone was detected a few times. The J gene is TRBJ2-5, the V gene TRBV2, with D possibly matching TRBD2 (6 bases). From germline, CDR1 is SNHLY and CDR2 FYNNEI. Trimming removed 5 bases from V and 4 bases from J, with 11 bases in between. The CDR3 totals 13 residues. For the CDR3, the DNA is TGTGCCAGCAGTTCGGACTACGCAGAGACCCAGTACTTC. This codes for CASSSDYAETQYF.

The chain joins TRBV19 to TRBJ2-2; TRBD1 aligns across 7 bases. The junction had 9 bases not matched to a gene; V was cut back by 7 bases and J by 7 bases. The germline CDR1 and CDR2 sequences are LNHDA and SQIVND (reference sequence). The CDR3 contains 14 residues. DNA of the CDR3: TGTGCCAGTACCGGGACAGTTAGCAGCGGGGAGCTGTTTTTT. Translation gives CASTGTVSSGELFF.

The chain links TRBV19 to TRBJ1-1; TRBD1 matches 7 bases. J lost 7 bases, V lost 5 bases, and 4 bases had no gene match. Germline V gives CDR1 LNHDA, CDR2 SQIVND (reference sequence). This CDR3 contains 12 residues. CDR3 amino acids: CASSLRTGEAFF. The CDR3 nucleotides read TGTGCCAGTAGTCTACGGACAGGTGAAGCTTTCTTT.

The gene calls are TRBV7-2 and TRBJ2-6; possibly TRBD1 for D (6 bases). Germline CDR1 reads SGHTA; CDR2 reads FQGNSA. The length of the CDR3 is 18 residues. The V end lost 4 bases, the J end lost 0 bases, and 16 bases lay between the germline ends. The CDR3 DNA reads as TGTGCCAGCAGCTACGACAGGATCGAAAGCTCTGGGGCCAACGTCCTGACTTTC. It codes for CASSYDRIESSGANVLTF.

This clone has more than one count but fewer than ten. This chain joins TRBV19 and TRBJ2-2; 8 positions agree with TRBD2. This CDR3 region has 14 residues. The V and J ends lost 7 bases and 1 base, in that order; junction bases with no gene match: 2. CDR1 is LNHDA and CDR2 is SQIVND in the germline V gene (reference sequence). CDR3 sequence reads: CASKTSGNTGELFF. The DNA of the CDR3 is TGTGCCAGTAAAACTAGCGGGAACACCGGGGAGCTGTTTTTT.

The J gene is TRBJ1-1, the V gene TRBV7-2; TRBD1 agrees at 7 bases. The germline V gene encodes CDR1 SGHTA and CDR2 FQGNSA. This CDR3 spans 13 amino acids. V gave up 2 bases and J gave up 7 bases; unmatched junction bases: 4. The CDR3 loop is CASSLWDSGEAFF. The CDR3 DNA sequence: TGTGCCAGCAGCTTATGGGACAGCGGTGAAGCTTTCTTT.

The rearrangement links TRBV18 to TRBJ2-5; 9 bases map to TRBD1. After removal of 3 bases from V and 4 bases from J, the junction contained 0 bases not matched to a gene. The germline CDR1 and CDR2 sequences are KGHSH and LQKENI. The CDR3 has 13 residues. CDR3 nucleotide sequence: TGTGCCAGCTCACCGACAGGGGGAGAGACCCAGTACTTC. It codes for CASSPTGGETQYF.